The clone carrying this TCR beta chain was seen only a few times. The target antigen is unknown. CDR3 length equals 16 residues. The germline V and J ends were trimmed by 0 bases and 8 bases, with 19 bases remaining between them. Looked up from germline, CDR1 is LGHNA and CDR2 is YSLEER. Unique molecular identifiers were affixed to discrete cDNA molecules within the library. Study processing details: Samples ranged from about 20,000 to 700,000 TCRs, with a median of roughly 95,000. TCRdb reprocessed the RACE reads via MiXCR and lists one record per CDR3 protein. The V and J calls shown here were made by TCRdb, not taken from the authors' results. The table lists around 130,000 distinct CDR3 sequences, 9% to 10% of them singletons. The sample's time point: healthy volunteer bleed at 2 weeks. RNA extraction used unfractionated whole blood as the source of total RNA. This specimen belongs to a study of human T cells and chemical hapten exposure. Findings and caveats of the study: TCRs exceeding a frequency of 1 in 1000 stayed unchanged under DPC sensitization.

This clonotype originated in a male donor in good health. Some clones in this sample may be carry-over from other donors' samples. The chain links TRBV4-3 to TRBJ1-2; unclear D gene. The source material was whole blood. In nucleotides, the CDR3 is TGCGCCAGCAGCCAAGATTCTGTGAACCGGGATGAAGGCTACACCTTC. Translation gives CASSQDSVNRDEGYTF.